Below, 32 T cell receptor beta chains from the same sample are listed, as sequenced in a study of blood T cell repertoires in COVID-19. Clones were read by immunoSEQ multiplex PCR, and TCRdb kept only the in-frame ones, dropping some. In the table there are 70,000 to 95,000 clones, 80% of which are singletons. Sequencing input: peripheral blood. These receptors were obtained from a human donor in a cohort sampled during active COVID-19.

The genes are TRBV10-2 and TRBJ2-7; perhaps TRBD2 as D (5 bases). Looked up from germline, CDR1 is WSHSY and CDR2 is SAAADI. V shed 7 bases and J shed 0 bases, with 10 bases lying between them. The CDR3 is made up of 13 amino acids. As DNA, the CDR3 is TGCGCCAGCAAGGAGGTGGGCTCCTACGAGCAGTACTTC. It codes for CASKEVGSYEQYF.

The CDR3 sequence is CASSYTVVGNQPQHF. The DNA for the CDR3 is TGTGCCAGCAGTTATACCGTTGTAGGCAATCAGCCCCAGCATTTT. This sequence joins TRBV28 and TRBJ1-5; no clear D gene. Germline CDR1 reads MDHEN; CDR2 reads SYDVKM. V lost 4 bases, J lost 2 bases, and 12 bases lay in between. This CDR3 is built from 15 residues.

The CDR3 loop is CAEGGNSPLHF. CDR3 nucleotides: TGTGCCGAGGGAGGTAATTCACCCCTCCACTTT. V usage is TRBV2 and J usage is TRBJ1-6; no firm D call. This CDR3 is built from 11 residues. Trimming removed 11 bases from V and 6 bases from J, with 8 bases in between. In germline, CDR1 is SNHLY, CDR2 FYNNEI.

The V gene is TRBV6-5, the J gene TRBJ1-5; 8 positions match TRBD1. The CDR3 consists of 15 residues. CDR1 MNHEY and CDR2 SVGAGI come from the germline V gene. V trimming: 2 bases; J trimming: 7 bases; junction bases outside the gene matches: 7. The CDR3 DNA is TGTGCCAGCAGTTACGGCAGGGGGCCTGGGCAGCCCCAGCATTTT. Protein sequence: CASSYGRGPGQPQHF.

The chain is built from TRBV28 and TRBJ2-2, with 7 nucleotides matching TRBD1. The germline V gene has CDR1 MDHEN and CDR2 SYDVKM. The CDR3 covers 14 residues. V dropped 7 bases and J dropped 1; count of bases not matched to a gene: 3. The CDR3 sequence: CASIRTGNTGELFF. Here the CDR3 DNA reads TGTGCCAGCATTCGGACAGGGAACACCGGGGAGCTGTTTTTT.

This clone occurred once. The rearrangement joins TRBV4-1 to TRBJ2-7; TRBD1 aligns across 9 bases. The germline V gene has CDR1 MGHRA and CDR2 YSYEKL. The CDR3 runs 16 residues. The V and J ends lost 1 base and 1 base, in that order; junction bases with no gene match: 5. CDR3 sequence reads: CASSQVAGQGSYEQYF. The DNA of the CDR3 is TGCGCCAGCAGCCAAGTGGCGGGACAGGGATCCTACGAGCAGTACTTC.

The chain is built from TRBV24-1 and TRBJ1-4; 12 bases line up with TRBD1. CDR1 and CDR2 from the germline V gene are KGHDR and SFDVKD. After removal of 2 bases from V and 1 base from J, the junction contained 10 bases not matched to a gene. This CDR3 has 20 amino acids. The CDR3 loop is CATSDSVGTGGQRTNEKLFF. The DNA of the CDR3 is TGTGCCACCAGTGATTCCGTCGGGACAGGGGGCCAAAGAACTAATGAAAAACTGTTTTTT.

The rearrangement links TRBV30 to TRBJ2-3; 9 positions match TRBD2. Trimming removed 7 bases from V and 1 base from J; junction bases left unmatched: 12. Germline V lookup: CDR1 GTSNPN, CDR2 SVGIG (reference sequence). CDR3 length: 16 amino acids. The CDR3: CAYIRAGGKRTDTQYF. The CDR3 DNA reads as TGTGCCTATATTAGGGCGGGGGGGAAACGCACAGATACGCAGTATTTT.

The rearrangement uses TRBV5-1 and TRBJ2-1, with 7 bases that match TRBD1. Looked up from germline, CDR1 is SGHRS and CDR2 is YFSETQ. The CDR3 spans 14 residues. Germline trimming cut 4 bases from V and 7 bases from J; bases unmatched to any gene: 8. This CDR3 reads CASSLRQGSNEQFF. In DNA form, the CDR3 reads TGCGCCAGCAGCCTCAGACAGGGATCGAATGAGCAGTTCTTC.

The rearrangement uses TRBV6-5 and TRBJ2-1; D is unresolved. The germline V gene has CDR1 MNHEY and CDR2 SVGAGI. The CDR3 sequence is 11 residues long. V lost 8 bases, J lost 9 bases, and 11 bases lay in between. The CDR3 region has the DNA TGTGCCAGCCGCAGGTTGGGTGAGCAGTTCTTC. Translated, it gives CASRRLGEQFF.

The chain carries TRBV11-2 and TRBJ1-4; D gene ambiguous. The ends were cut back, 5 bases at V and 7 bases at J, with 14 bases in the middle. CDR1 SGHAT and CDR2 FQNNGV come from the germline V gene. This CDR3 has 14 residues. CDR3: CASSPGYAGEKLFF. In DNA form, the CDR3 reads TGTGCCAGCAGCCCCGGTTACGCGGGTGAAAAACTGTTTTTT.

The chain combines TRBV7-8 with TRBJ1-1; D is undetermined. The CDR3 is 13 residues long. Germline V gives CDR1 SGHVS, CDR2 FQNEAQ. Trimming took 1 base from V and 4 from J, leaving 7 bases between them. Here the CDR3 reads CASSLDRGTEAFF. DNA of the CDR3: TGTGCCAGCAGCTTAGACCGAGGCACTGAAGCTTTCTTT.

The J gene is TRBJ2-7, the V gene TRBV7-3, with D perhaps matching TRBD2 (5 bases). Looked up from germline, CDR1 is SGHTA and CDR2 is FQGTGA. The CDR3 consists of 14 residues. V lost 1 base and J 1 base, leaving 8 bases between the germline ends. CDR3 residues: CASSLNTGSYEQYF. Written as DNA, the CDR3 is TGTGCCAGCAGCTTAAACACGGGATCCTACGAGCAGTACTTC.

V gene TRBV19 combines with J gene TRBJ2-7, with D perhaps matching TRBD2 (6 bases). This CDR3 region has 13 residues. The V end was cut by 5 bases, the J end by 2 bases, with 10 bases between. Germline-derived CDR1 and CDR2 are LNHDA and SQIVND (reference sequence). The CDR3 DNA is TGTGCCAGTAGTGTGGGACTGGCCTACGAGCAGTACTTC. This translates into CASSVGLAYEQYF.

The chain uses TRBV27 and TRBJ1-2; tentatively, D is TRBD1 (5 bases). The CDR3 contains 14 residues. Looked up from germline, CDR1 is MNHEY and CDR2 is SMNVEV (reference sequence). Trimming stripped 0 bases from V and 8 bases from J, with 13 bases between. Written as DNA, the CDR3 is TGTGCCAGCAGTTTATCCCCTCCTCAGGGAGGCTACACCTTC. Translated: CASSLSPPQGGYTF.

J is TRBJ2-3 and V is TRBV28; 13 bases align to TRBD2. The CDR3 has 22 residues. V lost 4 bases to trimming and J lost 0 bases; unmatched junction nucleotides: 19. Germline V lookup: CDR1 MDHEN, CDR2 SYDVKM. The CDR3 nucleotides read TGTGCCAGCAGTTACCCCCCTCCGGGACTAGCGGGGTTCAATCCTAGCACAGATACGCAGTATTTT. It codes for CASSYPPPGLAGFNPSTDTQYF.

This clone has a single count. V is TRBV6-5 and J is TRBJ2-7, with a possible D match to TRBD1 (6 bases). Germline V gene sequence: CDR1 MNHEY, CDR2 SVGAGI. Trimming removed 5 bases at V and 0 bases at J, with 11 bases between. The CDR3 totals 14 residues. CDR3 nucleotides: TGTGCCAGCAGTCTGGACAGCGCCTCCTACGAGCAGTACTTC. Amino acid sequence: CASSLDSASYEQYF.

The chain's CDR3 is CASSQDRGTLADIQYF. CDR3 in DNA: TGTGCCAGCAGCCAAGATCGGGGGACGCTCGCGGACATTCAGTACTTC. The chain recombines TRBV4-2 with TRBJ2-4, with D possibly matching TRBD2 (6 bases). CDR1 is LGHNA and CDR2 is YNFKEQ in the germline V gene. V was clipped by 0 bases and J by 8 bases, with 17 bases between them. CDR3 length: 16 residues.

The chain employs TRBV12-1 and TRBJ1-1; the table assigns TRBD1, which was not confirmed against the DNA. TRBV12-1 represents a pseudogene. The CDR3 extends over 16 amino acids. The CDR3 DNA reads as TGTGCCAGCAGCTTCGAATGGACAGATCCGAACACTGAAGCTTTCTTT. Translating it yields CASSFEWTDPNTEAFF.

This clone was recorded at least ten times. The rearrangement joins TRBV19 to TRBJ1-5; no clear D. V lost 3 bases to trimming and J lost 5 bases, with 11 bases between them. Germline CDR1 reads LNHDA; CDR2 reads SQIVND (reference sequence). CDR3 length: 14 amino acids. The CDR3 nucleotides read TGTGCCAGTAGTATTAGTCAGGTGGATCAGCCCCAGCATTTT. Translating gives CASSISQVDQPQHF.

The chain has TRBV19 and TRBJ2-3; perhaps TRBD1 as D (6 bases). Trimming pared 6 bases from V and 4 bases from J, leaving 11 bases between. Germline CDR1 is LNHDA and CDR2 is SQIVND (reference sequence). This CDR3 region has 13 residues. The CDR3 DNA sequence: TGTGCCAGTAGCACAGGGACGGCAGATACGCAGTATTTT. It codes for CASSTGTADTQYF.

J is TRBJ2-3 and V is TRBV19; 9 positions match TRBD2. This CDR3 region has 16 residues. Unmatched junction bases numbered 10, after V lost 3 bases and J lost 6 bases. Germline CDR1 reads LNHDA; CDR2 reads SQIVND (reference sequence). The chain's CDR3 is CASSINLAGTRDTQYF. CDR3 sequence (DNA): TGTGCCAGTAGTATCAACCTAGCGGGGACCCGCGATACGCAGTATTTT.

The chain carries TRBV18 and TRBJ2-6; no clear D gene. Per germline, CDR1 KGHSH and CDR2 LQKENI. This CDR3 region has 15 residues. Trimming pared 3 bases from V and 0 bases from J, leaving 6 bases between. CDR3 DNA sequence: TGTGCCAGCTCACCTGTGAGCTCTGGGGCCAACGTCCTGACTTTC. Translated: CASSPVSSGANVLTF.

The DNA for the CDR3 is TGTGCCATCAGTGTGAACCGGGACACTGAAGCTTTCTTT. Amino acids: CAISVNRDTEAFF. The chain employs TRBV10-3 and TRBJ1-1; D uncertain. The V gene lost 4 bases and the J gene lost 3 bases, with 9 bases spanning the gap. The CDR3 covers 13 residues. The germline CDR1 and CDR2 sequences are ENHRY and SYGVKD.

J is TRBJ2-2 and V is TRBV19; 12 nucleotides align to TRBD2. There are 15 residues in the CDR3. Germline CDR1 is LNHDA and CDR2 is SQIVND (reference sequence). J was trimmed by 4 bases and V by 6 bases; bases with no gene match: 3. CDR3 residues: CASRTSGRLTGELFF. CDR3 sequence (DNA): TGTGCCAGTAGAACTAGCGGGAGGCTCACCGGGGAGCTGTTTTTT. The whole variable domain, remainder taken from reference TRBV19 and TRBJ2-2, is DGGITQSPKYLFRKEGQNVTLSCEQNLNHDAMYWYRQDPGQGLRLIYYSQIVNDFQKGDIAEGYSVSREKKESFPLTVTSAQKNPTAFYLCASRTSGRLTGELFFGEGSRLTVL.

This rearrangement joins TRBV10-3 to TRBJ2-7; D possibly corresponds to TRBD2 (5 bases). Germline V gives CDR1 ENHRY, CDR2 SYGVKD. V shed 0 bases and J shed 0 bases, with 9 bases lying between them. CDR3 length: 15 amino acids. CDR3 bases: TGTGCCATCAGTGAGTCCTACGGAGGCTCCTACGAGCAGTACTTC. Its translation: CAISESYGGSYEQYF.

The chain joins TRBV5-5 to TRBJ2-1; D is undetermined. This CDR3 comprises 11 residues. Trimming took off 7 bases at V and 9 bases at J, with 11 bases between the two ends. Germline-derived CDR1 and CDR2 are SGHKS and YYEKEE (reference sequence). The CDR3 loop reads CASSTVSEQFF. CDR3 DNA sequence: TGTGCCAGCTCCACGGTGAGTGAGCAGTTCTTC.

The chain couples TRBV30 to TRBJ1-6; D is perhaps TRBD1 (6 bases). CDR3 size: 16 residues. Per the germline V gene, CDR1 is GTSNPN and CDR2 is SVGIG (reference sequence). V was pared by 3 bases and J by 0 bases, with 12 bases between. The CDR3 sequence is CAWRDTGSSYNSPLHF. The CDR3 bases are TGTGCCTGGAGGGATACAGGGAGCTCCTATAATTCACCCCTCCACTTT.

This sequence joins TRBV6-5 and TRBJ2-1; the match to TRBD2 covers 8 bases. Germline V lookup: CDR1 MNHEY, CDR2 SVGAGI. This CDR3 comprises 15 residues. Trimming took 6 bases from V and 6 from J; bases not matched to a gene: 10. The CDR3 nucleotides read TGTGCCAGCAGCACCCGAGCGGGAGCGGTCAATGAGCAGTTCTTC. It translates to CASSTRAGAVNEQFF.

The gene calls are TRBV10-3 and TRBJ1-3; D not certain. The CDR3 is 16 residues long. Trimming took 2 bases from V and 1 from J, leaving 12 bases between them. Germline lookup yields CDR1 ENHRY and CDR2 SYGVKD. The CDR3 is CAISEGGSSSGNTIYF. CDR3 DNA: TGTGCCATCAGTGAGGGCGGCAGCTCATCTGGAAACACCATATATTTT.

Comments on this clone: At one of its ends the junction is not consistent with the germline gene, which may arise from a read error. V is TRBV6-5 and J is TRBJ1-6, with D maybe TRBD1 (5 bases). The CDR3 has 16 amino acids. The germline CDR1 and CDR2 sequences are MNHEY and SVGAGI. As DNA, the CDR3 is TGTGCCAACAGTTATGAAAGGCGGGGGAGTAATTCACCCCTCCACTTT. This codes for CANSYERRGSNSPLHF.

The rearrangement joins TRBV3-1 (or the pseudogene TRBV3-2) to TRBJ1-1, with a possible D match to TRBD1 (6 bases). The V gene lost 4 bases and the J gene lost 1 base, with 13 bases spanning the gap. The CDR3 is made up of 15 amino acids. Germline CDR1 reads LGHDT; CDR2 reads YNNKEL (reference sequence). The CDR3 here is CASSLWRGPNTEAFF. CDR3 bases: TGTGCCAGCAGCCTATGGCGGGGGCCGAACACTGAAGCTTTCTTT.